These 28 T cell receptor beta chains were sequenced from one sample in a study of blood T cell repertoires in COVID-19. Some clones are missing from TCRdb's copy, which holds only in-frame ones; the method was immunoSEQ multiplex PCR. The sample carries fewer than 350,000 clones, roughly 90% recorded once. Sequencing input: PBMCs or T cells enriched from blood (not recorded which). These receptors all come from a man in his fifties or sixties who had recovered from COVID-19.

The chain joins TRBV6-5 to TRBJ2-4; D possibly corresponds to TRBD2 (5 bases). The germline V and J ends were trimmed by 8 bases and 1 base, with 15 bases remaining between them. The CDR3 is made up of 15 amino acids. Per germline, CDR1 MNHEY and CDR2 SVGAGI. CDR3 amino acids: CASGGGIGAKNIQYF. The CDR3 DNA sequence: TGTGCCAGCGGCGGAGGCATTGGGGCCAAAAACATTCAGTACTTC.

In DNA, the CDR3 is TGTGCCAGCAGCCAAGTACTAGCGGGAGACGAGCAGTACTTC. It is translated as CASSQVLAGDEQYF. The chain uses TRBV4-2 and TRBJ2-7, with 11 bases fitting TRBD2. The junction had 1 base not matched to a gene; V was cut back by 1 base and J by 5 bases. CDR1 and CDR2 from the germline V gene are LGHNA and YNFKEQ. The CDR3 spans 14 residues.

The chain recombines TRBV10-3 with TRBJ2-7, with 8 bases that match TRBD2. V shed 3 bases, J shed 5 bases, and the junction held 18 bases outside the gene matches. Germline V gene data show CDR1 as ENHRY and CDR2 as SYGVKD. The CDR3 sequence is 18 residues long. CDR3 in amino acids: CAISDPHLGPGGPDEQYF. DNA of the CDR3: TGTGCCATCAGTGACCCACATCTCGGTCCGGGAGGGCCAGACGAGCAGTACTTC.

This chain connects TRBV3-1 (or the pseudogene TRBV3-2) to TRBJ2-1; 14 bases are a match to TRBD2. The ends lost 3 bases at V and 1 base at J; junction bases unmatched: 14. Per germline, CDR1 LGHDT and CDR2 YNNKEL (reference sequence). The CDR3 sequence is 21 residues long. The CDR3 DNA reads TGTGCCAGCAGCCAGGGGTCCGGGACTAGCGGGAGTAAGGGGTCCTACAATGAGCAGTTCTTC. Translation: CASSQGSGTSGSKGSYNEQFF.

This rearrangement joins TRBV29-1 to TRBJ2-2; D perhaps matches TRBD1 (5 bases). This CDR3 comprises 14 residues. Germline V CDR1 and CDR2: SQVTM, ANQGSEA. The V gene lost 3 bases and the J gene lost 4 bases, with 12 bases spanning the gap. CDR3 in DNA: TGCAGCGTTGATCACTGGCAGGGCACCGGGGAGCTGTTTTTT. Translating gives CSVDHWQGTGELFF.

The chain joins TRBV9 to TRBJ2-1, with D perhaps TRBD2 (5 bases). CDR1 and CDR2 (germline): SGDLS, YYNGEE. The CDR3 totals 16 residues. Trimming left V 2 bases short and J 2 bases short, with 14 bases between. CDR3 DNA: TGTGCCAGCAGCGTCGGTTGGGGAGATCCCTACAATGAGCAGTTCTTC. Translating gives CASSVGWGDPYNEQFF.

The V gene is TRBV27, the J gene TRBJ2-7; 9 bases line up with TRBD1. Trimming at V came to 3 bases and at J to 2 bases, leaving 5 bases not matched to a gene. The germline V gene encodes CDR1 MNHEY and CDR2 SMNVEV (reference sequence). This CDR3 comprises 15 residues. The CDR3 region has the DNA TGTGCCAGCAGTTTCAGACAGGGGGGCCCCTACGAGCAGTACTTC. Residues: CASSFRQGGPYEQYF.

This chain's CDR3 is CASTTGTGTTEAFF. CDR3 bases: TGTGCCAGCACGACCGGGACAGGGACGACTGAAGCTTTCTTT. V and J are TRBV5-6 and TRBJ1-1; 9 nucleotides match TRBD1. The length of the CDR3 is 14 residues. CDR1 is SGHDT and CDR2 is YYEEEE in the germline V gene. V shed 6 bases and J 5 bases; nucleotides not matched to a gene: 8.

CDR3 residues: CASNPGNNEQFF. The CDR3 nucleotides read TGCGCCAGCAATCCGGGAAACAATGAGCAGTTCTTC. J is TRBJ2-1 and V is TRBV10-2, with a tentative D call TRBD2 (5 bases). Germline V lookup: CDR1 WSHSY, CDR2 SAAADI. This CDR3 spans 12 amino acids. Deletions cut 7 bases from V and 5 bases from J, with 9 bases between.

The chain carries TRBV7-2 and TRBJ2-7; unclear D gene. Germline assignment: CDR1 SGHTA and CDR2 FQGNSA. V was pared by 0 bases and J by 3 bases, with 9 bases between. The CDR3 is made up of 14 amino acids. The CDR3 coding sequence is TGTGCCAGCAGCTTAGCGCCCGGGTACTACGAGCAGTACTTC. It translates to CASSLAPGYYEQYF.

This clone is a singleton in its sample. The chain couples TRBV18 to TRBJ2-7; 8 nucleotides agree with TRBD1. CDR1 is KGHSH and CDR2 is LQKENI in the germline V gene. V shed 2 bases and J 3 bases; nucleotides not matched to a gene: 3. The CDR3 runs 14 residues. CDR3 DNA: TGTGCCAGCTCACCAAAGACAGGGGACTACGAGCAGTACTTC. Translation gives CASSPKTGDYEQYF.

The rearrangement links TRBV7-3 to TRBJ2-1, with D perhaps matching TRBD2 (6 bases). The CDR3 loop spans 14 amino acids. Germline V gene sequence: CDR1 SGHTA, CDR2 FQGTGA. The germline V and J ends were trimmed by 5 bases and 7 bases, with 15 bases remaining between them. The chain's CDR3 is CASSASGLLNEQFF. CDR3 sequence (DNA): TGTGCCAGCAGCGCATCGGGACTGTTAAATGAGCAGTTCTTC.

The CDR3 DNA is TGTGCCAGCAGTTACTCGATTTTTAGTACAGGGGGCCAACATGAGCAGTTCTTC. Its translation is CASSYSIFSTGGQHEQFF. This chain links TRBV6-2 or TRBV6-3 with TRBJ2-1, with 9 bases fitting TRBD1. The trim removed 0 bases at V and 8 bases at J, leaving 14 bases unmatched. The V gene's germline CDR1 is MNHEY and CDR2 SVGEGT. This CDR3 comprises 18 residues.

The chain employs TRBV5-6 and TRBJ2-3; 7 bases are shared with TRBD1. CDR1 and CDR2 from the germline V gene are SGHDT and YYEEEE. The CDR3 runs 15 residues. With V trimmed by 0 bases and J by 1 base, 2 bases remained unmatched. CDR3 DNA: TGTGCCAGCAGCTTGGTTGGGACAGGCACAGATACGCAGTATTTT. This encodes CASSLVGTGTDTQYF.

This clone was observed a single time. The chain has TRBV5-4 and TRBJ1-4; 10 bases are shared with TRBD1. Germline V gene sequence: CDR1 SGHNT, CDR2 YYREEE (reference sequence). This CDR3 contains 15 residues. V shed 4 bases, J shed 7 bases, and the junction held 7 bases outside the gene matches. DNA for the CDR3: TGTGCCAGCAGCCCCGGACAGGGGGTGGTTGAAAAACTGTTTTTT. Translation: CASSPGQGVVEKLFF.

Only one count was recorded for this clone. This sequence joins TRBV4-2 and TRBJ2-7; a possible D gene is TRBD1 (6 bases). Trimming left V 0 bases short and J 0 bases short, with 12 bases between. There are 16 residues in the CDR3. The germline CDR1 and CDR2 sequences are LGHNA and YNFKEQ. CDR3 DNA sequence: TGTGCCAGCAGCCAAGAACTGGACAGCTTCTCCTACGAGCAGTACTTC. This encodes CASSQELDSFSYEQYF.

This chain links TRBV29-1 with TRBJ2-7, with TRBD1 matching 7 bases. V was clipped by 4 bases and J by 3 bases; unmatched bases: 3. CDR1 is SQVTM, CDR2 ANQGSEA, per germline. This CDR3 is 12 amino acids long. The CDR3 reads CSVATGDYEQYF. The CDR3 nucleotides are TGCAGCGTTGCTACAGGGGACTACGAGCAGTACTTC.

The chain has TRBV19 and TRBJ1-6; a possible D gene is TRBD1 (6 bases). V was cut by 3 bases and J by 8 bases, with 11 bases left in between. CDR3 length equals 14 residues. Germline V gene sequence: CDR1 LNHDA, CDR2 SQIVND (reference sequence). The CDR3 bases are TGTGCCAGTAGTATTGGGCAGGGGCATTCACCCCTCCACTTT. It translates to CASSIGQGHSPLHF.

The chain carries TRBV18 and TRBJ1-2; TRBD1 matches at 7 bases. J gave up 1 base and V 2 bases, and 4 bases lay outside the gene matches. The CDR3 consists of 15 residues. The V gene's germline CDR1 is KGHSH and CDR2 LQKENI. For the CDR3, the DNA is TGTGCCAGCTCACCAACAGGGGCAGTTAACTATGGCTACACCTTC. Translated: CASSPTGAVNYGYTF.

This chain connects TRBV28 to TRBJ2-6; weak D call: TRBD1 (6 bases). From germline, CDR1 is MDHEN and CDR2 SYDVKM. The length of the CDR3 is 17 residues. With 6 bases removed from V and 2 bases from J, the gap between germline ends came to 17 bases. The CDR3 region has the DNA TGTGCCAGCAGCAAAGGGGGAACAGGGACTGGGGCCAACGTCCTGACTTTC. Amino acids: CASSKGGTGTGANVLTF.

This clone was seen a handful of times. The chain recombines TRBV2 with TRBJ2-1; 7 nucleotides align to TRBD2. Germline-derived CDR1 and CDR2 are SNHLY and FYNNEI. The trim removed 5 bases at V and 3 bases at J, leaving 7 bases unmatched. The CDR3 totals 15 residues. CDR3 protein: CASSPSGIFYNEQFF. In DNA, the CDR3 is TGTGCCAGCAGTCCTAGCGGAATTTTCTACAATGAGCAGTTCTTC.

The J gene is TRBJ2-7, the V gene TRBV18; 7 bases are a match to TRBD1. V dropped 3 bases and J dropped 2; count of bases not matched to a gene: 4. Looked up from germline, CDR1 is KGHSH and CDR2 is LQKENI. The CDR3 consists of 14 residues. CDR3 amino acids: CASSPPGQTYEQYF. In DNA, the CDR3 is TGTGCCAGCTCACCTCCGGGACAGACCTACGAGCAGTACTTC.

This clone was found once. The chain links TRBV18 to TRBJ2-7; D not certain. CDR1 and CDR2 from the germline V gene are KGHSH and LQKENI. Between the trimmed V and J ends, which lost 6 bases and 0 bases, there was a span of 12 bases. The CDR3 is made up of 14 amino acids. CDR3 amino acids: CASSKEASSYEQYF. The CDR3 DNA reads TGTGCCAGCTCCAAGGAAGCGAGCTCCTACGAGCAGTACTTC.

The chain employs TRBV2 and TRBJ1-5; unclear D gene. Germline CDR1 SNHLY, CDR2 FYNNEI. This CDR3 has 15 amino acids. The V and J ends lost 3 bases and 8 bases respectively, with 17 bases between them. CDR3 nucleotides: TGTGCCAGCAGTGATACGTCGGGTGGCTTTAAGCCCCAGCATTTT. This translates into CASSDTSGGFKPQHF.

J is TRBJ1-1 and V is TRBV6-5, with 8 bases aligning to TRBD1. The CDR3 sequence is 15 residues long. Trimming at V came to 2 bases and at J to 2 bases, leaving 4 bases not matched to a gene. Germline assignment: CDR1 MNHEY and CDR2 SVGAGI. The CDR3 bases are TGTGCCAGCAGTTACGGCAGGGGGCAAAACACTGAAGCTTTCTTT. Its protein product is CASSYGRGQNTEAFF.

The rearrangement joins TRBV18 to TRBJ1-1; 12 nucleotides align to TRBD1. CDR1 is KGHSH, CDR2 LQKENI, per germline. This CDR3 has 18 residues. The junction had 12 bases not matched to a gene; V was cut back by 1 base and J by 6 bases. The CDR3 nucleotides read TGTGCCAGCTCACCACTGGGACAGGGGGCCATTGAGACCCCTGAAGCTTTCTTT. Translating gives CASSPLGQGAIETPEAFF.

V gene TRBV9 combines with J gene TRBJ1-3; possible D gene TRBD1, 6 bases. Germline V gene lookup returns CDR1 SGDLS and CDR2 YYNGEE. This CDR3 is 14 amino acids long. The V end lost 5 bases, the J end lost 0 bases, and 9 bases lay between the germline ends. Here the CDR3 DNA reads TGTGCCAGCAGGTCAGGGGTCTCTGGAAACACCATATATTTT. Its translation is CASRSGVSGNTIYF.

This sequence joins TRBV5-6 and TRBJ2-1, with 8 bases aligning to TRBD1. J gave up 4 bases and V 4 bases, and 16 bases lay outside the gene matches. The CDR3 sequence is 18 residues long. The germline V gene has CDR1 SGHDT and CDR2 YYEEEE. CDR3 amino acids: CASSPTGSWDRKYNEQFF. As DNA, the CDR3 is TGTGCCAGCAGCCCAACTGGGAGTTGGGACAGGAAATACAATGAGCAGTTCTTC.